These 2 T cell receptor beta chains originate from one sample sequenced in a study of memory CD4+ T cells and cytomegalovirus serostatus. The sort gate was single viable CD3+CD4+CD8-CD45RO+ cells for memory CD4+ T cells. The assay was immunoSEQ multiplex PCR, and TCRdb's table has in-frame clones only and misses some. The repertoire holds approximately 88,000 clones, 75% to 90% seen once, with 3.6% in the top ten. What was sequenced was memory CD4+ T cells from blood. The receptors were sampled from an adult in good health and CMV-seropositive.

V is TRBV4-1 and J is TRBJ2-7; possible D gene TRBD2, 6 bases. V was trimmed by 4 bases and J by 2 bases, leaving 12 bases between them. The V gene's germline CDR1 is MGHRA and CDR2 YSYEKL. The CDR3 consists of 14 residues. The CDR3 region is CASSPAGGTYEQYF. In DNA, the CDR3 is TGCGCCAGCAGCCCAGCGGGTGGAACCTACGAGCAGTACTTC.

The rearrangement uses TRBV18 and TRBJ2-7; 9 bases are shared with TRBD2. J lost 2 bases, V lost 5 bases, and 7 bases had no gene match. Germline V gives CDR1 KGHSH, CDR2 LQKENI. The CDR3 has 15 amino acids. Written as DNA, the CDR3 is TGTGCCAGCTCAGCCCGAGCTAGCGGGACCTACGAGCAGTACTTC. Its translation is CASSARASGTYEQYF. Filled out from reference TRBV18 and TRBJ2-7, the complete variable domain reads NAGVMQNPRHLVRRRGQEARLRCSPMKGHSHVYWYRQLPEEGLKFMVYLQKENIIDESGMPKERFSAEFPKEGPSILRIQQVVRGDSAAYFCASSARASGTYEQYFGPGTRLTVT.